The 32 T cell receptor beta chains given below trace back to one sample, sequenced in a study of shared clonotypes between healthy human individuals. The data were produced by immunoSEQ multiplex PCR, yet TCRdb's version contains in-frame clones alone and is incomplete. This sample has approximately 470,000 clones, with 78% found just once. Sequencing was done on a sample of PBMCs. These receptors came from a woman aged 40 to 50 in good health. Some clones in this sample may be carry-over from other donors' samples.

This chain uses TRBV5-4 with TRBJ1-5; D remains unclear. Germline V gene data show CDR1 as SGHNT and CDR2 as YYREEE (reference sequence). The V end lost 2 bases, the J end lost 4 bases, and 7 bases lay between the germline ends. The CDR3 totals 13 residues. The CDR3 loop is CASSFEGNQPQHF. In nucleotides, the CDR3 is TGTGCCAGCAGCTTTGAAGGGAATCAGCCCCAGCATTTT.

In DNA, the CDR3 is TGTGCCAGCAGGCGACAGACAATGAACACTGAAGCTTTCTTT. This encodes CASRRQTMNTEAFF. The chain is built from TRBV28 and TRBJ1-1; the D gene is possibly TRBD1 (5 bases). The CDR3 has 14 residues. Between the trimmed V and J ends, which lost 6 bases and 0 bases, there was a span of 11 bases. The germline CDR1 and CDR2 sequences are MDHEN and SYDVKM.

This clone appeared many times. The chain is built from TRBV30 and TRBJ1-4; D not certain. The ends were cut back, 5 bases at V and 0 bases at J, with 10 bases in the middle. CDR3 length: 14 amino acids. Germline loops: CDR1 GTSNPN, CDR2 SVGIG (reference sequence). The CDR3: CAWGDTATNEKLFF. Written as DNA, the CDR3 is TGTGCCTGGGGAGACACCGCAACTAATGAAAAACTGTTTTTT.

This clone appeared a single time. The chain employs TRBV5-5 and TRBJ1-5; 7 nucleotides line up with TRBD1. There are 14 residues in the CDR3. The germline gives CDR1 SGHKS, CDR2 YYEKEE (reference sequence). V was pared by 3 bases and J by 5 bases, with 5 bases of the junction left unmatched. The CDR3 coding sequence is TGTGCCAGCAGCTCGGTAACAGGGGATCAGCCCCAGCATTTT. It codes for CASSSVTGDQPQHF.

V is TRBV10-3 and J is TRBJ2-3; 7 nucleotides line up with TRBD2. The V gene end was trimmed by 6 bases and the J gene end by 3 bases; junction bases not matched to a gene: 9. Germline V gives CDR1 ENHRY, CDR2 SYGVKD. The CDR3 has 15 residues. The CDR3 coding sequence is TGTGCCATCAGCGCCTCGGGACTATTAACAGATACGCAGTATTTT. This encodes CAISASGLLTDTQYF.

The V gene is TRBV5-4, the J gene TRBJ2-1; 9 bases line up with TRBD1. Trimming cost V 4 bases and J 6 bases; bases outside gene matches: 5. The CDR3 is made up of 14 amino acids. From germline, CDR1 is SGHNT and CDR2 YYREEE (reference sequence). This CDR3 reads CASSTGTGTNEQFF. CDR3 DNA: TGTGCCAGCAGCACCGGGACAGGGACCAATGAGCAGTTCTTC. Drawing the rest from reference TRBV5-4 and TRBJ2-1, the complete variable domain is ETGVTQSPTHLIKTRGQQVTLRCSSQSGHNTVSWYQQALGQGPQFIFQYYREEENGRGNFPPRFSGLQFPNYSSELNVNALELDDSALYLCASSTGTGTNEQFFGPGTRLTVL.

The rearrangement uses TRBV27 and TRBJ2-3, with 13 bases aligning to TRBD2. This CDR3 has 17 amino acids. Germline CDR1 MNHEY, CDR2 SMNVEV (reference sequence). V lost 1 base, J lost 3 bases, and 4 bases stayed unmatched. The CDR3 coding sequence is TGTGCCAGCAGTTTATGGATGACTAGCGGGAGGACAGATACGCAGTATTTT. The encoded protein is CASSLWMTSGRTDTQYF.

The gene calls are TRBV19 and TRBJ1-5, with 9 nucleotides matching TRBD1. Germline V CDR1 and CDR2: LNHDA, SQIVND (reference sequence). The junction had 13 bases not matched to a gene; V was cut back by 9 bases and J by 7 bases. The CDR3 is 15 amino acids. The CDR3 loop reads CASRAGTGKRQPQHF. CDR3 in DNA: TGTGCCAGCCGGGCCGGGACAGGGAAACGGCAGCCCCAGCATTTT.

The chain employs TRBV9 and TRBJ2-5; D gene uncertain. Trimming cost V 0 bases and J 4 bases, with 4 bases left between them. The CDR3 is made up of 12 amino acids. Germline CDR1 is SGDLS and CDR2 is YYNGEE. The CDR3 DNA follows: TGTGCCAGCAGCGTAGCAGGAGAGACCCAGTACTTC. Amino acids: CASSVAGETQYF.

The chain employs TRBV29-1 and TRBJ2-3; D perhaps matches TRBD2 (6 bases). CDR3 length: 16 residues. Germline CDR1 SQVTM, CDR2 ANQGSEA. V lost 5 bases and J lost 0, with 18 bases in between. CDR3: CSVRTGEEGSTDTQYF. CDR3 nucleotide sequence: TGCAGCGTTAGGACGGGAGAGGAGGGTAGCACAGATACGCAGTATTTT.

With regard to this clone: Within the sample, other DNA sequences also encode this same CDR3. V usage is TRBV7-2 and J usage is TRBJ1-1; no firm D call. The CDR3 is made up of 13 amino acids. V lost 5 bases and J 1 base, leaving 8 bases between the germline ends. Germline lookup yields CDR1 SGHTA and CDR2 FQGNSA. Here the CDR3 reads CASSLFGNTEAFF. The CDR3 DNA reads TGTGCCAGCAGCCTATTTGGGAACACTGAAGCTTTCTTT.

The chain has TRBV2 and TRBJ1-2; no clear D. This CDR3 spans 12 amino acids. Germline lookup yields CDR1 SNHLY and CDR2 FYNNEI. Between the trimmed V and J ends, which lost 10 bases and 0 bases, there was a span of 9 bases. CDR3 nucleotide sequence: TGTGCCACCGCCAGGTCTAACTATGGCTACACCTTC. This translates into CATARSNYGYTF.

The chain joins TRBV10-3 to TRBJ1-2; TRBD1 aligns across 7 bases. The CDR3 spans 13 residues. The germline gives CDR1 ENHRY, CDR2 SYGVKD. J gave up 11 bases and V 5 bases, and 11 bases lay outside the gene matches. CDR3 nucleotides: TGTGCCATCAGTACCCACGGGGACAGCGGGTACACCTTC. This gives the protein CAISTHGDSGYTF.

The rearrangement joins TRBV18 to TRBJ1-4; no definite D call. Trimming cost V 3 bases and J 5 bases, with 10 bases left between them. The germline V gene encodes CDR1 KGHSH and CDR2 LQKENI. This CDR3 region has 14 residues. The CDR3, as DNA: TGTGCCAGCTCACCGCGAGGTGGGAATGAAAAACTGTTTTTT. Translation gives CASSPRGGNEKLFF. Combining the CDR3 with reference TRBV18 and TRBJ1-4 gives the whole variable domain NAGVMQNPRHLVRRRGQEARLRCSPMKGHSHVYWYRQLPEEGLKFMVYLQKENIIDESGMPKERFSAEFPKEGPSILRIQQVVRGDSAAYFCASSPRGGNEKLFFGSGTQLSVL.

The count of this clone is one. The rearrangement links TRBV21-1 to TRBJ1-1; the tabulated D call, TRBD1, remains unverified against the DNA. TRBV21-1 constitutes a pseudogene. The CDR3 loop spans 15 amino acids. Here the CDR3 reads CASSKEDRRDTEAFF. The CDR3, as DNA: TGTGCCAGCAGCAAAGAGGACAGAAGGGACACTGAAGCTTTCTTT.

Only a few counts were recorded for this clone. The V and J genes are TRBV6-4 and TRBJ2-3; perhaps D is TRBD1 or TRBD2 (5 bases each). This CDR3 has 14 amino acids. Trimming took off 0 bases at V and 4 bases at J, with 8 bases between the two ends. Germline-derived CDR1 and CDR2 are MRHNA and SNTAGT. The CDR3 coding sequence is TGTGCCAGCAGTGACTCGGGGGATTCAGATACGCAGTATTTT. It encodes CASSDSGDSDTQYF.

V is TRBV4-1 and J is TRBJ2-7, with D tentatively TRBD2 (5 bases). This CDR3 region has 16 residues. V shed 0 bases and J shed 2 bases, with 14 bases lying between them. Germline CDR1 is MGHRA and CDR2 is YSYEKL. CDR3 nucleotide sequence: TGCGCCAGCAGCCAAGATTTTGGCGGGCCGCCCTACGAGCAGTACTTC. Its protein is CASSQDFGGPPYEQYF.

This clone was found once. The gene calls are TRBV7-9 and TRBJ2-7, with D perhaps TRBD1 (5 bases). V lost 5 bases, J lost 3 bases, and 14 bases lay in between. Germline lookup yields CDR1 SEHNR and CDR2 FQNEAQ (reference sequence). The CDR3 is made up of 14 amino acids. Written as DNA, the CDR3 is TGTGCCAGCAGCACCCAGGGCACTAACTACGAGCAGTACTTC. This translates into CASSTQGTNYEQYF.

Here the CDR3 reads CASPQGFYYQGGEETQYF. The CDR3 nucleotides are TGTGCCAGTCCACAGGGATTTTATTACCAAGGTGGGGAAGAGACCCAGTACTTC. This sequence joins TRBV27 and TRBJ2-5; TRBD1 might be the D (6 bases). V shed 9 bases and J shed 3 bases, with 29 bases lying between them. The CDR3 sequence is 18 residues long. Germline V lookup: CDR1 MNHEY, CDR2 SMNVEV (reference sequence).

V is TRBV28 and J is TRBJ2-3; D uncertain. V gave up 8 bases and J gave up 5 bases, with 11 bases separating them. This CDR3 region has 12 residues. Germline V gives CDR1 MDHEN, CDR2 SYDVKM. Here the CDR3 reads CASGISLDTQYF. DNA of the CDR3: TGTGCCAGCGGAATATCCCTAGATACGCAGTATTTT.

This sequence joins TRBV6-1 and TRBJ2-2; D may be TRBD1 (6 bases). Deletions cut 7 bases from V and 3 bases from J, with 12 bases between. Germline loops: CDR1 MNHNS, CDR2 SASEGT. This CDR3 region has 14 residues. The CDR3 DNA reads TGTGCCAGCAACAGGGTTTCGGACACCGGGGAGCTGTTTTTT. Protein product: CASNRVSDTGELFF.

The V call is TRBV10-2, the J call TRBJ1-3; D is undetermined. The CDR3 extends over 14 amino acids. Germline CDR1 is WSHSY and CDR2 is SAAADI. The V end was cut by 6 bases, the J end by 3 bases, with 12 bases between. CDR3 nucleotides: TGCGCCAGCAGGTCCTCGGGTGATGGAAACACCATATATTTT. The encoded protein is CASRSSGDGNTIYF.

The CDR3 region has the DNA TGCGCCAGCAGCTTGGGGGGGACAGGTAACGAGCAGTACTTC. Protein: CASSLGGTGNEQYF. The chain uses TRBV5-1 and TRBJ2-7, with 8 bases aligning to TRBD1. Germline V gene data show CDR1 as SGHRS and CDR2 as YFSETQ. This CDR3 is built from 14 residues. Unmatched junction bases numbered 4, after V lost 0 bases and J lost 5 bases.

This clone was counted only a few times. The chain combines TRBV5-4 with TRBJ1-1; TRBD1 matches at 9 bases. V lost 4 bases and J lost 3; bases outside the gene matches: 7. CDR3 size: 15 residues. The germline gives CDR1 SGHNT, CDR2 YYREEE (reference sequence). Written as DNA, the CDR3 is TGTGCCAGCAGCAAGGGACAGGGAGGGGACACTGAAGCTTTCTTT. Protein product: CASSKGQGGDTEAFF.

The chain has TRBV6-6 and TRBJ2-2, with D possibly matching TRBD2 (5 bases). Germline V gives CDR1 MNHNY, CDR2 SVGAGI (reference sequence). The CDR3 totals 15 residues. V lost 5 bases to trimming and J lost 5 bases, with 15 bases between them. CDR3 residues: CASSHGLLLTGELFF. The CDR3 nucleotides are TGTGCCAGCAGTCATGGACTGCTTCTTACCGGGGAGCTGTTTTTT.

V and J are TRBV7-2 and TRBJ2-3; D unclear. The V end lost 0 bases, the J end lost 5 bases, and 12 bases lay between the germline ends. CDR1 is SGHTA and CDR2 is FQGNSA in the germline V gene. This CDR3 contains 15 residues. CDR3 loop: CASSLAGFPGDTQYF. As DNA, the CDR3 is TGTGCCAGCAGCTTAGCGGGTTTCCCAGGAGATACGCAGTATTTT.

In this sample, this clone turned up a few times. The V and J genes are TRBV11-1 and TRBJ2-7; 9 bases are a match to TRBD1. The germline V gene has CDR1 SGHAT and CDR2 FQDESV (reference sequence). The CDR3 length is 16 residues. The V and J ends lost 5 bases and 6 bases, in that order; junction bases with no gene match: 14. CDR3 sequence: CASSPSTGGANSEQYF. CDR3 nucleotides: TGTGCCAGCAGCCCGTCAACAGGGGGCGCGAATTCCGAGCAGTACTTC.

The chain joins TRBV7-3 to TRBJ2-3; 7 nucleotides match TRBD2. The V and J ends lost 5 bases and 2 bases, in that order; junction bases with no gene match: 7. This CDR3 has 15 amino acids. Germline loops: CDR1 SGHTA, CDR2 FQGTGA. CDR3 DNA: TGTGCCAGCAGCCCCACTAGCGCCTCCACAGATACGCAGTATTTT. Translated: CASSPTSASTDTQYF.

At least ten counts were recorded for this clone. This chain connects TRBV27 to TRBJ2-7; weak D call: TRBD1 (6 bases). Germline assignment: CDR1 MNHEY and CDR2 SMNVEV (reference sequence). The CDR3 contains 13 residues. V lost 6 bases and J 0 bases, leaving 9 bases between the germline ends. CDR3 DNA: TGTGCCAGCAGGGGACACAGCTCCTACGAGCAGTACTTC. Protein sequence: CASRGHSSYEQYF.

The chain is built from TRBV5-5 and TRBJ2-3, with D perhaps TRBD1 or TRBD2 (6 bases each). The length of the CDR3 is 15 residues. Trimming took 0 bases from V and 0 from J, leaving 8 bases between them. Germline V gene data show CDR1 as SGHKS and CDR2 as YYEKEE (reference sequence). The CDR3 loop is CASSLDGGSTDTQYF. The CDR3 DNA sequence: TGTGCCAGCAGCTTGGACGGGGGCAGCACAGATACGCAGTATTTT.

DNA of the CDR3: TGTGCCAGCAGTGAGTGGGACAGGGCCAACTATGGCTACACCTTC. Translated: CASSEWDRANYGYTF. The J gene is TRBJ1-2, the V gene TRBV2, with 9 bases aligning to TRBD1. This CDR3 region has 15 residues. Germline loops: CDR1 SNHLY, CDR2 FYNNEI. Unmatched junction bases numbered 4, after V lost 3 bases and J lost 2 bases.

This chain uses TRBV9 with TRBJ2-3; D ambiguous. Germline V gene sequence: CDR1 SGDLS, CDR2 YYNGEE. The CDR3 is made up of 14 amino acids. V lost 0 bases and J lost 0, with 5 bases in between. The CDR3 region has the DNA TGTGCCAGCAGCGTAGGTGTTAGCACAGATACGCAGTATTTT. It encodes CASSVGVSTDTQYF.